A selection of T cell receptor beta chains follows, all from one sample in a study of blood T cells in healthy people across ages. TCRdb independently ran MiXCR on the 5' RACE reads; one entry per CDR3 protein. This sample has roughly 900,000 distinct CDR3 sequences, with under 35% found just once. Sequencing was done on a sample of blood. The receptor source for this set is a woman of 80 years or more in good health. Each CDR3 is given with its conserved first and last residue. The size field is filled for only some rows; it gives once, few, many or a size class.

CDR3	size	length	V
CASTLVQGGTEAFF	few	14	TRBV6-5
CASSLTQGAGTEAFF	few	15	TRBV27
CASRIRSGHNEQFF	many	14	TRBV5-1
CASSLVVSPNYEQYF	many	15	TRBV7-9
CASSLVGQGASTEAFF	few	16	TRBV5-1
CASSPQATEYEQYF	few	14	TRBV2
CASSLAASTDTQYF	many	14	TRBV12-3/TRBV12-4
CASSLMRHEQFF	NA	12	TRBV7-2
CASSDIPTDTQYF	NA	13	TRBV2
CSVRPLKGLSTEAFF	NA	15	TRBV20-1
CASSYRQKHGELFF	many	14	TRBV5-6
CATSRDRKTRGSTDTQYF	many	18	TRBV15
CSVDWTSGGTDTQYF	many	15	TRBV29-1
CASRRTGGAHGELFF	NA	15	TRBV6-2/TRBV6-3
CASSSRTDYNQPQHF	NA	15	TRBV12-3/TRBV12-4
CASSNLARRDGYTF	many	14	TRBV3-1
CASSLGTGLRDIQYF	many	15	TRBV5-1
CSVRDSLNQPQHF	NA	13	TRBV29-1
CSATRTMPLEQYF	NA	13	TRBV20-1
CASREQGARDTEAFF	many	15	TRBV27
CATSDLKFQETQYF	many	14	TRBV24-1
CASSYTPGLHASPLHF	many	16	TRBV7-9
CSAPTGDEGRSVYEKAFF	NA	18	TRBV20-1
CASSRRMNTEAFF	few	13	TRBV2
CATRLGGASTDTQYF	many	15	TRBV12-3/TRBV12-4
CASSLRDRAGGYTF	NA	14	TRBV12-3/TRBV12-4
CASSQESSGLAKNIQYF	many	17	TRBV4-3
CASSYLAGGHETQYF	many	15	TRBV5-1
CASSLRTSGDTDTQYF	many	16	TRBV7-2
CASSYRGGGMDQPRHF	NA	16	TRBV6-2/TRBV6-3
CATRTLGGNYGYTF	NA	14	TRBV6-5
CSVDSSGNTDTQYF	many	14	TRBV29-1
CAWSLNSVDTF	many	11	TRBV30
CASSRRGGPQETQYF	NA	15	TRBV7-2
CASSLSSGTSEQYF	NA	14	TRBV5-1
CASTLGTENTIYF	many	13	TRBV12-3/TRBV12-4
CASSLPMNPGDPYNEQFF	few	18	TRBV28
CASSFGSGQTVYGYTF	NA	16	TRBV7-2
CASSPSDSYNEQFF	NA	14	TRBV5-6
CSARKDRGTGELFF	NA	14	TRBV20-1